These 20 T cell receptor beta chains originate from one sample sequenced in a study of blood T cell repertoires in COVID-19. Only in-frame clones appear in the TCRdb table, and some are missing; sequencing was by immunoSEQ multiplex PCR. The table shows around 250,000 clones, with 85% to 90% occurring only once. Sequenced material: PBMCs or T cells enriched from blood (not recorded which). These receptor sequences come from a young man who had recovered from COVID-19.

The chain couples TRBV19 to TRBJ1-5; tentative D call: TRBD1 (6 bases). The CDR3 length is 16 residues. Trimming left V 2 bases short and J 4 bases short, with 15 bases between. CDR1 and CDR2 from the germline V gene are LNHDA and SQIVND (reference sequence). The CDR3 nucleotides are TGTGCCAGTAGTATATCCACCCAGGGGTGGAATCAGCCCCAGCATTTT. Translated: CASSISTQGWNQPQHF.

The J gene is TRBJ1-2, the V gene TRBV5-1, with 9 bases matching TRBD1. The V and J ends lost 3 bases and 5 bases, in that order; junction bases with no gene match: 8. The germline gives CDR1 SGHRS, CDR2 YFSETQ. This CDR3 is built from 15 residues. CDR3 bases: TGCGCCAGCAGCTCGGGATCGACAGGGGGGTATGGCTACACCTTC. The encoded protein is CASSSGSTGGYGYTF.

This rearrangement joins TRBV2 to TRBJ2-1; the D gene is possibly TRBD2 (6 bases). The CDR3 runs 14 residues. V gave up 1 base and J gave up 6 bases, with 10 bases separating them. The germline V gene encodes CDR1 SNHLY and CDR2 FYNNEI. The CDR3 region has the DNA TGTGCCAGCAGTGAAGGTAGCGGAGTCAATGAGCAGTTCTTC. Its translation: CASSEGSGVNEQFF.

The chain is built from TRBV7-8 and TRBJ2-7; D perhaps matches TRBD2 (5 bases). CDR1 is SGHVS, CDR2 FQNEAQ, per germline. CDR3 length: 15 residues. V dropped 5 bases and J dropped 4 bases, with 18 bases sitting between them. CDR3 residues: CASSARTEVPYEQYF. Here the CDR3 DNA reads TGTGCCAGCAGCGCACGGACTGAAGTGCCTTACGAGCAGTACTTC. Looking up the rest from reference TRBV7-8 and TRBJ2-7 gives the full variable domain: GAGVSQSPRYKVAKRGQDVALRCDPISGHVSLFWYQQALGQGPEFLTYFQNEAQLDKSGLPSDRFFAERPEGSVSTLKIQRTQQEDSAVYLCASSARTEVPYEQYFGPGTRLTVT.

The gene calls are TRBV7-9 and TRBJ2-2, with D hard to call. The V and J ends lost 1 base and 1 base respectively, with 4 bases between them. Per germline, CDR1 SEHNR and CDR2 FQNEAQ (reference sequence). This CDR3 comprises 14 residues. The CDR3 coding sequence is TGTGCCAGCAGCTTAGACGGGAACACCGGGGAGCTGTTTTTT. This encodes CASSLDGNTGELFF.

The gene calls are TRBV6-9 and TRBJ2-7; D might be TRBD1 (5 bases). The germline V and J ends were trimmed by 4 bases and 2 bases, with 12 bases remaining between them. The CDR3 runs 14 residues. The germline gives CDR1 MNHGY, CDR2 SVAAGI. CDR3 loop: CASSLLDRPYEQYF. CDR3 nucleotides: TGTGCCAGCAGTTTACTCGACAGACCCTACGAGCAGTACTTC.

V usage is TRBV5-4 and J usage is TRBJ1-2; 10 positions agree with TRBD1. In germline, CDR1 is SGHNT, CDR2 YYREEE (reference sequence). The CDR3 extends over 15 amino acids. J gave up 7 bases and V 4 bases, and 10 bases lay outside the gene matches. The CDR3 spells CASSADRGPIGGYTF. CDR3 DNA sequence: TGTGCCAGCAGCGCCGACAGGGGGCCGATCGGTGGCTACACCTTC.

This CDR3 is CASSYGGSPNEKLFF. As DNA, the CDR3 is TGTGCCAGCAGTTATGGTGGGAGTCCTAATGAAAAACTGTTTTTT. V usage is TRBV28 and J usage is TRBJ1-4; no clear D gene. Trimming shortened V by 4 bases and J by 3 bases, and 12 bases separated the two germline ends. CDR1 is MDHEN, CDR2 SYDVKM, per germline. The CDR3 contains 15 residues.

The V gene is TRBV9, the J gene TRBJ1-6; TRBD1 is a possible D gene (5 bases). Germline CDR1 reads SGDLS; CDR2 reads YYNGEE. Trimming left V 4 bases short and J 3 bases short, with 8 bases between. CDR3 length: 14 residues. Here the CDR3 reads CASSQGYYNSPLHF. In DNA form, the CDR3 reads TGTGCCAGCAGCCAGGGTTACTATAATTCACCCCTCCACTTT.

This rearrangement joins TRBV12-3 or TRBV12-4 to TRBJ2-7; 9 bases match TRBD1. The CDR3 is made up of 13 amino acids. V shed 1 base, J shed 8 bases, and the junction held 3 bases outside the gene matches. In nucleotides, the CDR3 is TGTGCCAGCAGTTTAGGGACAGGGGTGCAGCAGTACTTC. Protein sequence: CASSLGTGVQQYF.

The count of this clone is one. This chain connects TRBV5-4 to TRBJ2-3, with 8 bases matching TRBD2. CDR1 and CDR2 (germline): SGHNT, YYREEE (reference sequence). V gave up 3 bases and J gave up 2 bases; unmatched junction bases: 2. CDR3 size: 14 residues. The CDR3 DNA follows: TGTGCCAGCAGCTATAGCGGGGTCACAGATACGCAGTATTTT. It is translated as CASSYSGVTDTQYF.

The rearrangement uses TRBV18 and TRBJ1-1; D is unresolved. Trimming took off 1 base at V and 3 bases at J, with 12 bases between the two ends. CDR3 length: 15 residues. CDR1 is KGHSH, CDR2 LQKENI, per germline. CDR3 DNA: TGTGCCAGCTCACCACTGGGCCAGGTGTACACTGAAGCTTTCTTT. Its translation is CASSPLGQVYTEAFF.

This clone was detected only once. V gene TRBV5-4 combines with J gene TRBJ1-1; a possible D gene is TRBD1 (6 bases). Germline V lookup: CDR1 SGHNT, CDR2 YYREEE (reference sequence). Trimming took 0 bases from V and 4 from J, leaving 16 bases between them. CDR3 length: 16 residues. Here the CDR3 reads CASSLAAGDVGTEAFF. The CDR3 DNA follows: TGTGCCAGCAGCTTGGCGGCAGGGGATGTGGGCACTGAAGCTTTCTTT.

With regard to this clone: The same CDR3 also results from other DNA sequences found in this sample. The genes are TRBV12-3 or TRBV12-4 and TRBJ1-1; D not resolved. V was clipped by 5 bases and J by 0 bases, with 7 bases between them. This CDR3 spans 13 amino acids. The CDR3, as DNA: TGTGCCAGCAGTCTCCGAGTGAACACTGAAGCTTTCTTT. It translates to CASSLRVNTEAFF.

V gene TRBV30 combines with J gene TRBJ1-6; 7 nucleotides align to TRBD1. V trimming: 4 bases; J trimming: 6 bases; junction bases outside the gene matches: 18. Germline V gene lookup returns CDR1 GTSNPN and CDR2 SVGIG (reference sequence). CDR3 length equals 18 residues. Here the CDR3 reads CAWTSHRDSSFSNSPLHF. The CDR3 DNA sequence: TGTGCCTGGACCTCCCATCGGGACAGCTCTTTTAGTAATTCACCCCTCCACTTT.

The chain links TRBV24-1 to TRBJ2-3, with unresolved D. Germline loops: CDR1 KGHDR, CDR2 SFDVKD. The CDR3 extends over 12 amino acids. V lost 4 bases and J lost 6, with 7 bases in between. The CDR3 DNA reads TGTGCCACCAGTGACCGCAGGGATACGCAGTATTTT. It yields the protein CATSDRRDTQYF.

The chain is built from TRBV4-2 and TRBJ1-5, with D perhaps TRBD1 (5 bases). V was pared by 0 bases and J by 9 bases, with 15 bases between. The germline V gene has CDR1 LGHNA and CDR2 YNFKEQ. The CDR3 spans 15 residues. The CDR3 is CASSQDPSAGGPQHF. The CDR3, as DNA: TGTGCCAGCAGCCAAGATCCGAGTGCGGGGGGGCCCCAGCATTTT.

The chain combines TRBV7-3 with TRBJ2-2; D not certain. Trimming took 2 bases from V and 4 from J, leaving 11 bases between them. The CDR3 runs 15 residues. Germline V gene sequence: CDR1 SGHTA, CDR2 FQGTGA. CDR3 DNA sequence: TGTGCCAGCAGCTTAGTTGGGCAGGTCACCGGGGAGCTGTTTTTT. It codes for CASSLVGQVTGELFF.

CDR3 sequence reads: CASSSQGSGNTIYF. The CDR3, as DNA: TGTGCCAGCAGCAGTCAGGGGTCTGGAAACACCATATATTTT. The genes are TRBV5-6 and TRBJ1-3, with TRBD1 as a possible D gene (6 bases). Germline values: CDR1 SGHDT, CDR2 YYEEEE. The CDR3 length is 14 residues. Trimming took off 4 bases at V and 1 base at J, with 9 bases between the two ends. The full variable domain, rest sourced from reference TRBV5-6 and TRBJ1-3, is DAGVTQSPTHLIKTRGQQVTLRCSPKSGHDTVSWYQQALGQGPQFIFQYYEEEERQRGNFPDRFSGHQFPNYSSELNVNALLLGDSALYLCASSSQGSGNTIYFGEGSWLTVV.

CDR3 bases: TGTGCCAGCAGCTTGGCAGGGGGCAACACTGAAGCTTTCTTT. It codes for CASSLAGGNTEAFF. V gene TRBV5-6 combines with J gene TRBJ1-1, with 8 bases aligning to TRBD1. CDR3 size: 14 residues. Germline CDR1 reads SGHDT; CDR2 reads YYEEEE. J gave up 2 bases and V 0 bases, and 0 bases lay outside the gene matches.